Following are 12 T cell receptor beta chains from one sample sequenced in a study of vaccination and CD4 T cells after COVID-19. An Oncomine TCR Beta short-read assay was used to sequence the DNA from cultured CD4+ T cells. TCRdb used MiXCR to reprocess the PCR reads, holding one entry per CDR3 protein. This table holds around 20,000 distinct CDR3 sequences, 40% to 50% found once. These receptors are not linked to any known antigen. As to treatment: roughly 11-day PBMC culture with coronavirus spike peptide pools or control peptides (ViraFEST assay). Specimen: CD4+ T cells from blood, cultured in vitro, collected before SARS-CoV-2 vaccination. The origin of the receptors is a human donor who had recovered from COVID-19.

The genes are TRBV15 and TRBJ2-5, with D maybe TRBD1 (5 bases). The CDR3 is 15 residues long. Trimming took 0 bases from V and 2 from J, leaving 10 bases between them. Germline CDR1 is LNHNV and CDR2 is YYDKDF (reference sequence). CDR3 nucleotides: TGTGCCACCAGCAGAGAACTCAGGGTTCAAGAGACCCAGTACTTC. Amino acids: CATSRELRVQETQYF.

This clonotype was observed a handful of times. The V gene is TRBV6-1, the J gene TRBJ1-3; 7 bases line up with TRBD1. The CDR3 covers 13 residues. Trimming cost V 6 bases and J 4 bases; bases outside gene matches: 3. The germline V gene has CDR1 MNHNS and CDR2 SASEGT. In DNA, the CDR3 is TGTGCCAGCAGAACGACAGGGGGAAACACCATATATTTT. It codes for CASRTTGGNTIYF.

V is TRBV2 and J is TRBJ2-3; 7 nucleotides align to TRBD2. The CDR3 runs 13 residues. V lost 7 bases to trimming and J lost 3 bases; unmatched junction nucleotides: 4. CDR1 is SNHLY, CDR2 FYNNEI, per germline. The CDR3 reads CASKPGGTDTQYF. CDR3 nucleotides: TGTGCCAGCAAGCCGGGGGGAACAGATACGCAGTATTTT.

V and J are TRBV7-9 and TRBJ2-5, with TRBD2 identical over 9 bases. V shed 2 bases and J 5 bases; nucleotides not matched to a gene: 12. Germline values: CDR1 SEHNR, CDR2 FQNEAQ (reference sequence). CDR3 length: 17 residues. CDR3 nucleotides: TGTGCCAGCAGCTTAACGGCGGGGGGGCTGGCGTGGGAGACCCAGTACTTC. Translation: CASSLTAGGLAWETQYF.

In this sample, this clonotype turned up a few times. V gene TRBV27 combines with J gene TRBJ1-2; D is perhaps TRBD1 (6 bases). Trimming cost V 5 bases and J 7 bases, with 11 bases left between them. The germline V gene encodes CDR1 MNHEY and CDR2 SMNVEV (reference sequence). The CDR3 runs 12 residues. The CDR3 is CASSTSRGGYTF. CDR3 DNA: TGTGCCAGCAGTACATCCAGGGGTGGCTACACCTTC.

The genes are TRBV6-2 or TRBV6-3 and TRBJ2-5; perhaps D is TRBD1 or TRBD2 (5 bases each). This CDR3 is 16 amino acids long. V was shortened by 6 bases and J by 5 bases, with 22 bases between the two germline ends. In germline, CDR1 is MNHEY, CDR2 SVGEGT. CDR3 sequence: CASRPPGTRSGETQYF. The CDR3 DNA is TGTGCCAGCAGACCACCCGGGACCAGAAGCGGCGAGACCCAGTACTTC.

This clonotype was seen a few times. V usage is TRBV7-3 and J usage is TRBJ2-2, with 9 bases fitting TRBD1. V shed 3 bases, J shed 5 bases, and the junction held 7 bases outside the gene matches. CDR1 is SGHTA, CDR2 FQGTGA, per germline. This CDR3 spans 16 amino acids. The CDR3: CASSFGQGRKTGELFF. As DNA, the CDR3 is TGTGCCAGCAGCTTTGGACAGGGGAGAAAGACCGGGGAGCTGTTTTTT.

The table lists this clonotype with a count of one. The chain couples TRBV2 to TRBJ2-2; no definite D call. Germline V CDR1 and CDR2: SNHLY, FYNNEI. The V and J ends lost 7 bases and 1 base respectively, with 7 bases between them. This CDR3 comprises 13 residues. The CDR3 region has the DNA TGTGCCAGCACTACATGGAACACCGGGGAGCTGTTTTTT. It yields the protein CASTTWNTGELFF.

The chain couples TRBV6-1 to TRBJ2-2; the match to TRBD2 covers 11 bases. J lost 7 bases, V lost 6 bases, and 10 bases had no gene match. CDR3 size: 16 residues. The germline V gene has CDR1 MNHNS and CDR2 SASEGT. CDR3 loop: CASRVAGGTMVGELFF. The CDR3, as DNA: TGTGCCAGCAGAGTAGCGGGAGGGACGATGGTCGGGGAGCTGTTTTTT.

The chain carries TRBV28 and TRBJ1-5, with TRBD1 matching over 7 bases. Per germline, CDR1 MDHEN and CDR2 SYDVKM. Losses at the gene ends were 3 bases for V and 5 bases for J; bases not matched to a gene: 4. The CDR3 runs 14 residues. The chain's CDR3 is CASSFRGWHQPQHF. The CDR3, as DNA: TGTGCCAGCAGTTTCAGGGGGTGGCATCAGCCCCAGCATTTT.

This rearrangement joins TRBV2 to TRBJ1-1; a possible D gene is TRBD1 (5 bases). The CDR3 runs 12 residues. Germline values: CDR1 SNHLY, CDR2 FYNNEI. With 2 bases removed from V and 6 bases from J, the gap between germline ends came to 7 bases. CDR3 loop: CASSEQGAEAFF. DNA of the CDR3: TGTGCCAGCAGTGAACAGGGTGCTGAAGCTTTCTTT.

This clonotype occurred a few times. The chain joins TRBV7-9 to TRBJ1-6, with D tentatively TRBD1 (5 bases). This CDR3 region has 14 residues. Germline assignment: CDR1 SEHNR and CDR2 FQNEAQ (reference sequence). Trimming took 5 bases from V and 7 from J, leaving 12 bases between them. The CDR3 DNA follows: TGTGCCAGCAGCCCGGGACGGACAAATTCACCCCTCCACTTT. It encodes CASSPGRTNSPLHF.